This is a list of T cell receptor beta chains from one sample in a study of blood T cell repertoires in COVID-19. Assay: immunoSEQ multiplex PCR; the TCRdb copy retains only in-frame clones and omits some. This sample has around 130,000 clones, with roughly 86% found just once. Input material: peripheral blood. These receptors originate from a human donor in a cohort sampled during active COVID-19. Both conserved end residues are part of each CDR3. The D gene is left open where the match is weak. Clone size, where shown, is once, few, many, or a class for clones that have expanded.

TRBV3-1/TRBV3-2	NA	TRBJ1-2	NA	TGTGCCAGCAGCCAAGAGGTCAGGGCGGGGTATGGCTACACCTTC	CASSQEVRAGYGYTF
TRBV5-1	NA	TRBJ2-3	NA	TGCGCCAGCAGCTTGGGACTCCGACGCACAGATACGCAGTATTTT	CASSLGLRRTDTQYF
TRBV2	NA	TRBJ2-3	NA	TGTGCCAGCAGTGCGGTCGGGGGTAGCACAGATACGCAGTATTTT	CASSAVGGSTDTQYF
TRBV3-1/TRBV3-2	NA	TRBJ2-5	NA	TGTGCCAGCAGCCACCTGGAGACCCAGTACTTC	CASSHLETQYF
TRBV5-1	TRBD1	TRBJ1-6	NA	TGCGCCAGCGGCGCAGCCAGACAGGGTGGCCCCTATAATTCACCCCTCCACTTT	CASGAARQGGPYNSPLHF
TRBV7-2	TRBD1	TRBJ2-7	NA	TGTGCCAGCAGCTGGGGACAGACCAATTCCTACGAGCAGTACTTC	CASSWGQTNSYEQYF
TRBV5-8	NA	TRBJ2-3	once	TGTGCCAGCAGCTTACAGGGTCCAGATACGCAGTATTTT	CASSLQGPDTQYF
TRBV5-1	NA	TRBJ1-4	NA	TGCGCCAGCAGCTTGGGGACAGTTCCAACTAATGAAAAACTGTTTTTT	CASSLGTVPTNEKLFF
TRBV3-1/TRBV3-2	NA	TRBJ1-4	NA	TGTGCCAGCAGCAGTCTACGGGGTGAAAAACTGTTTTTT	CASSSLRGEKLFF
TRBV5-1	TRBD1	TRBJ1-5	NA	TGCGCCAGCAGCTTTACAGGGGAGAGCAATCAGCCCCAGCATTTT	CASSFTGESNQPQHF
TRBV4-1	TRBD1	TRBJ2-7	NA	TGCGCCAGCAGCCAAGAAAGGGGGCCCTCCTACGAGCAGTACTTC	CASSQERGPSYEQYF